The source of this T cell receptor beta chain is a study of CD8 T cell repertoires and HIV-1 epitope variants. Study summary: Separate wells received one of Twenty-five Gag or Nef variant peptides. An approximately eleven-day culture received IL-2, IL-7 and IL-15 on days 3 and 7. Separate from the cultures, 1M uncultured T cells served as baseline.

Libraries were prepared by immunoSEQ multiplex PCR; TCRdb keeps only in-frame clonotypes and omits some of them. The repertoire holds thousands of clones, with around 71% as singletons. As for this clone: Antigen: not known.

The V gene end was trimmed by 3 bases and the J gene end by 4 bases; junction bases not matched to a gene: 3. This CDR3 has 15 amino acids. In germline, CDR1 is SEHNR, CDR2 FQNEAQ (reference sequence). V gene TRBV7-9 combines with J gene TRBJ2-1; TRBD1 agrees at 10 bases. Material for sequencing was cultured CD8+ T cells derived from PBMCs. The sequence was collected from a male donor with HIV. The CDR3 sequence: CASSFPGQGYNEQFF. CDR3 sequence (DNA): TGTGCCAGCAGCTTCCCGGGACAGGGGTACAATGAGCAGTTCTTC.